The rows below give T cell receptor beta chains drawn from one sample of a study of long-term antiretroviral therapy in people with HIV. Assay used: immunoSEQ multiplex PCR; TCRdb lists only in-frame clones, some missing. The sample yields 35,000 or so clones, approximately 83% seen once. The sample in question was unsorted PBMCs, obtained 2.2 years after starting antiretroviral therapy. The receptors come from a man aged 18 to 30 with HIV. Both conserved end residues are trimmed from each CDR3. The order of the fields is CDR3 protein, V gene, J gene.

CDR3aa: ASSAGVFSNQPQH; v_gene: TRBV7-2; j_gene: TRBJ1-5
CDR3aa: ASSGSGTGTPYGYT; v_gene: TRBV9; j_gene: TRBJ1-2
CDR3aa: ASNQGMNTEAF; v_gene: TRBV2; j_gene: TRBJ1-1
CDR3aa: ASSSRVAGELYEQY; v_gene: TRBV27; j_gene: TRBJ2-7
CDR3aa: ASSASLRTEAF; v_gene: TRBV9; j_gene: TRBJ1-1
CDR3aa: ASSQPGHMVWGPTNTEAF; v_gene: TRBV5-4; j_gene: TRBJ1-1
CDR3aa: ASSPGGGIGRNQPQH; v_gene: TRBV19; j_gene: TRBJ1-5
CDR3aa: ASSLAGGPNEQF; v_gene: TRBV27; j_gene: TRBJ2-1
CDR3aa: ASSEGRGGANEKLF; v_gene: TRBV6-1; j_gene: TRBJ1-4
CDR3aa: ASALGGLLGEQY; v_gene: TRBV27; j_gene: TRBJ2-7
CDR3aa: ASSLQGRGYT; v_gene: TRBV6-5; j_gene: TRBJ1-2
CDR3aa: ASSPSVQGDTQY; v_gene: TRBV6-6; j_gene: TRBJ2-3
CDR3aa: ASSQGMVRGLSGELF; v_gene: TRBV7-2; j_gene: TRBJ2-2
CDR3aa: ASNAAYRQPQH; v_gene: TRBV2; j_gene: TRBJ1-5
CDR3aa: AWSVPGTVGGELF; v_gene: TRBV30; j_gene: TRBJ2-2
CDR3aa: ASSPPGQLRTNTEAF; v_gene: TRBV18; j_gene: TRBJ1-1
CDR3aa: ASSFAGGLRNTEAF; v_gene: TRBV11-2; j_gene: TRBJ1-1
CDR3aa: ASSVLRGTGELF; v_gene: TRBV7-3; j_gene: TRBJ2-2
CDR3aa: ANLGTGSNTGELF; v_gene: TRBV19; j_gene: TRBJ2-2
CDR3aa: ASSQDPGRTYEQY; v_gene: TRBV4-1; j_gene: TRBJ2-7
CDR3aa: ASSFRTGTYEQY; v_gene: TRBV7-8; j_gene: TRBJ2-7
CDR3aa: SVTGLADLYEQY; v_gene: TRBV29-1; j_gene: TRBJ2-7
CDR3aa: AWSITGTSEQF; v_gene: TRBV30; j_gene: TRBJ2-1